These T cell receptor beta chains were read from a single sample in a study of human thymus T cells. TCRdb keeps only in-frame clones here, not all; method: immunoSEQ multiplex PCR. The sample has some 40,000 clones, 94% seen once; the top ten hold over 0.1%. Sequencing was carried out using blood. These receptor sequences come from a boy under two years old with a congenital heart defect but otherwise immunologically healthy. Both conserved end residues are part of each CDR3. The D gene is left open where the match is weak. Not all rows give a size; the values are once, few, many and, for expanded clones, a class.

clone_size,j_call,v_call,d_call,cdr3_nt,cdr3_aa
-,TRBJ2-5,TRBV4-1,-,TGCGCCAGCAGCCAAGATCCGGCGGGAGAGACCCAGTACTTC,CASSQDPAGETQYF
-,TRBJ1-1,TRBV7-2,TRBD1,TGTGCCAGCAGGGTTACAGGGGGAGGGACTGAAGCTTTCTTT,CASRVTGGGTEAFF
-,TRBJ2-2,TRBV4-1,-,TGCGCCAGCAGCCAAGCAGGGGCGAACACCGGGGAGCTGTTTTTT,CASSQAGANTGELFF
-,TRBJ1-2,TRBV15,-,TGTGCCACCAGCAGGGACAGCTGGGGCTACACCTTC,CATSRDSWGYTF
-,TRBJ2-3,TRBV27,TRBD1,TGTGCCAGCAGTCCCAGCAGGGGGGATACGCAGTATTTT,CASSPSRGDTQYF
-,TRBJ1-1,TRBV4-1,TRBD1,TGCGCCAGCAGCCAACCGACAGGGGCCACTGAAGCTTTCTTT,CASSQPTGATEAFF
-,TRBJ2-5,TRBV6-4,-,TGTGCCAGCAGTGACCGGGTAGAGACCCAGTACTTC,CASSDRVETQYF
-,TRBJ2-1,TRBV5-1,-,TGCGCCAGCAGCTTGGTGGCCAGCCCCTACAATGAGCAGTTCTTC,CASSLVASPYNEQFF
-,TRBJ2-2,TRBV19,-,TGTGCCAGTAGTATGACGGGGACGAACACCGGGGAGCTGTTTTTT,CASSMTGTNTGELFF
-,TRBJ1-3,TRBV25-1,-,TGTGCCAGCAGACCCAATTCCGGGACCCCGAACGGAAACACCATATATTTT,CASRPNSGTPNGNTIYF
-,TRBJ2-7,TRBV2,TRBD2,TGTGCCAGCAGTGTGGAGCGGGGGGGACACTACGAGCAGTACTTC,CASSVERGGHYEQYF
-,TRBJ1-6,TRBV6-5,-,TGTGCCAGCAGTTACAACTCCTATAATTCACCCCTCCACTTT,CASSYNSYNSPLHF
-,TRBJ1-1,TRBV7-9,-,TGTGCCAGCAGCTTTTACGGAAACACTGAAGCTTTCTTT,CASSFYGNTEAFF
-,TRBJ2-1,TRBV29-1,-,TGCAGCGCCGGAGACCGGACGGGACTGCCGTTCTTC,CSAGDRTGLPFF
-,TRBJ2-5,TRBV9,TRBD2,TGTGCCAGCAGCGTGGGTAGCGGGATCCAAGAGACCCAGTACTTC,CASSVGSGIQETQYF
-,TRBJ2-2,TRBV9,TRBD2,TGTGCCAGCAGCGTAGCTAGCGGGGGCCCAACCGGGGAGCTGTTTTTT,CASSVASGGPTGELFF
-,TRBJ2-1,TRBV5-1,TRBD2,TGCGCCAGCAGCTTCCCGGGGGGGAATGAGCAGTTCTTC,CASSFPGGNEQFF
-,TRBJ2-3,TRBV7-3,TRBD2,TGTGCCAGCAGCACTAGCGGGGGGCCAGATACGCAGTATTTT,CASSTSGGPDTQYF
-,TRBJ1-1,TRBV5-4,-,TGTGCCAGCAGCTTGACAGGGAACACTGAAGCTTTCTTT,CASSLTGNTEAFF
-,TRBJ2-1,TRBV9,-,TGTGCCAGCAGCGTAGAGGCGGGGCCCTACAATGAGCAGTTCTTC,CASSVEAGPYNEQFF
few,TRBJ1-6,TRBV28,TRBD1,TGTGCCAGCAGCGGACAGGGGGAAAATTCACCCCTCCACTTT,CASSGQGENSPLHF
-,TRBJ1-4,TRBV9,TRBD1,TGTGCCAGCAGCCCCAGGACAGGAGGCAATGAAAAACTGTTTTTT,CASSPRTGGNEKLFF
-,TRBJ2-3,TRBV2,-,TGTGCCAGCATTGAGGCAGATACGCAGTATTTT,CASIEADTQYF
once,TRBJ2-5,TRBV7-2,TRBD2,TGTGCCAGCAGCATCAATCTAGCGGGGGGCGAGACCCAGTACTTC,CASSINLAGGETQYF
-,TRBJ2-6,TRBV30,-,TGTGCCTGGAGTTTTGGTCAGGGGTCTGGGGCCAACGTCCTGACTTTC,CAWSFGQGSGANVLTF
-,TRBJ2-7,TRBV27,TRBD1,TGTGCCAGCAGTCCCACCCAGACAGGGGTAAAATACGAGCAGTACTTC,CASSPTQTGVKYEQYF
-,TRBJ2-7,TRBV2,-,TGTGCCAGCAGGTCCTCTGGGCGTGGGTCCTACGAGCAGTACTTC,CASRSSGRGSYEQYF
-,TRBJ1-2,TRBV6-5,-,TGTGCCAGCAGTTCCTCGGGGGCCCCCTATGGCTACACCTTC,CASSSSGAPYGYTF
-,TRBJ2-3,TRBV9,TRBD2,TGTGCCAGCAGCTTTAGACTAGCGGCCACAGATACGCAGTATTTT,CASSFRLAATDTQYF
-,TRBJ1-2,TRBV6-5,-,TGTGCCAGCAGTTCAGGGCAGGGCTACACCTTC,CASSSGQGYTF
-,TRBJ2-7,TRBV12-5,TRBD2,TGTGCTAGTGTAATAGCGGGGGAATACGAGCAGTACTTC,CASVIAGEYEQYF
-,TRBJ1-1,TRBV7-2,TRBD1,TGTGCCAGCAGCTCAGGGGGCAAGGGGAACACTGAAGCTTTCTTT,CASSSGGKGNTEAFF
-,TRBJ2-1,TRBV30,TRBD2,TGTGCCCGTACTAGCGGGGGGGCAGCCTACAATGAGCAGTTCTTC,CARTSGGAAYNEQFF
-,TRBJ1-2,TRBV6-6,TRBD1,TGTGCCAGCAGTTTACGGGGCCAGGGGGGGGATGGCTACACCTTC,CASSLRGQGGDGYTF
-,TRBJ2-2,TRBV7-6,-,TGTGCCAGCAGCTCCCAGCGGGGGGAGCTGTTTTTT,CASSSQRGELFF
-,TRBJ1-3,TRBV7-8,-,TGTGCCAGCAGCTTTACAGGAAACACCATATATTTT,CASSFTGNTIYF
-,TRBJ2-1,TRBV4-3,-,TGCGCCAGCAGCCAAGATGGGCTAGTCTACAATGAGCAGTTCTTC,CASSQDGLVYNEQFF
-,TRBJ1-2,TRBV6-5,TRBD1,TGTGCCTCCAGTACAGGGGTGCACTATGGCTACACCTTC,CASSTGVHYGYTF
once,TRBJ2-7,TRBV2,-,TGTGCCAGCAGTTGGCAGTCCTCCTACGAGCAGTACTTC,CASSWQSSYEQYF
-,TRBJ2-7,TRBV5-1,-,TGCGCCAGCAGCTTAGGGGATTTTAACTACGAGCAGTACTTC,CASSLGDFNYEQYF
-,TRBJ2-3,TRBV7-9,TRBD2,TGTGCCAGCAGCAAAGTAGAAGCGGGGGGGTTTACGCAGTATTTT,CASSKVEAGGFTQYF
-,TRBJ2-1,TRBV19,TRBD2,TGTGCCAGTAGTATGGGACTAGCGGGGGGCCTTTACTCCTACAATGAGCAGTTCTTC,CASSMGLAGGLYSYNEQFF
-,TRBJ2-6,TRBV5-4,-,TGTGCCAGCAGCTTGTGGGGGTACGGGGCCAACGTCCTGACTTTC,CASSLWGYGANVLTF
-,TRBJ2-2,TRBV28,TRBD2,TGTGCCAGCAGTATCCAGCGGGGGGAGAGAACCGGGGAGCTGTTTTTT,CASSIQRGERTGELFF
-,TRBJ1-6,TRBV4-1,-,TGCGCCAGCAGCCCAGGGAGCTCCTATAATTCACCCCTCCACTTT,CASSPGSSYNSPLHF
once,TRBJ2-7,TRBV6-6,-,TGTGCCAGCAGTTACGGTGAAGGGGTTACCTACGAGCAGTACTTC,CASSYGEGVTYEQYF
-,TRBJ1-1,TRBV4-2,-,TGTGCCAGCAGCCAAGTAGGATGGGGGGACACTGAAGCTTTCTTT,CASSQVGWGDTEAFF